These 27 T cell receptor beta chains were all obtained from the same sample, sequenced in a study of T cells in Graves' hyperthyroidism and ophthalmopathy. Researchers amplified the TCR beta CDR3 regions from RNA transcripts. First-round RT-PCR targeting the TCR CDR3 was performed with the HTBI primer set. TCRdb reprocessed the multiplex PCR reads via MiXCR and lists one record per CDR3 protein. The sample shows 600,000 to 900,000 distinct CDR3 sequences, less than 20% of them seen only once. What was sequenced was blood. These receptors were taken from a man aged 18 to 30 with Graves' hyperthyroidism.

The chain combines TRBV10-3 with TRBJ2-3; tentatively, D is TRBD2 (6 bases). Per germline, CDR1 ENHRY and CDR2 SYGVKD. V was cut by 7 bases and J by 5 bases, with 16 bases left in between. There are 14 residues in the CDR3. In DNA form, the CDR3 reads TGTGCCATCAATGTCGGGGGAGCTGAAGATACGCAGTATTTT. Translation gives CAINVGGAEDTQYF.

The chain joins TRBV20-1 to TRBJ2-1; weak D call: TRBD2 (6 bases). Deletions cut 5 bases from V and 0 bases from J, with 17 bases between. Germline values: CDR1 DFQATT, CDR2 SNEGSKA (reference sequence). This CDR3 has 16 residues. The CDR3 DNA reads as TGCAGTGCTTCATCTTTAGCGGCAAGCTCCTACAATGAGCAGTTCTTC. Translated, it gives CSASSLAASSYNEQFF.

The J gene is TRBJ2-2, the V gene TRBV11-1, with 10 bases matching TRBD2. Per the germline V gene, CDR1 is SGHAT and CDR2 is FQDESV (reference sequence). CDR3 length: 16 residues. V gave up 8 bases and J gave up 1 base; unmatched junction bases: 7. The chain's CDR3 is CASGPRTSGNTGELFF. CDR3 coding DNA: TGTGCCAGCGGACCTCGGACTAGCGGGAACACCGGGGAGCTGTTTTTT. Based on the CDR3 plus reference TRBV11-1 and TRBJ2-2, the full variable domain is EAEVAQSPRYKITEKSQAVAFWCDPISGHATLYWYRQILGQGPELLVQFQDESVVDDSQLPKDRFSAERLKGVDSTLKIQPAELGDSAMYLCASGPRTSGNTGELFFGEGSRLTVL.

This clonotype has at least ten counts. This chain connects TRBV5-1 to TRBJ2-7; TRBD1 aligns across 8 bases. V lost 2 bases and J lost 5; bases outside the gene matches: 6. CDR1 is SGHRS and CDR2 is YFSETQ in the germline V gene. This CDR3 is 14 amino acids long. CDR3 sequence reads: CASSFDRGGHEQYF. Here the CDR3 DNA reads TGCGCCAGCAGCTTCGACAGGGGCGGGCACGAGCAGTACTTC.

This clonotype came up a few times. V is TRBV7-2 and J is TRBJ2-2; TRBD1 matches 8 bases. Trimming took 2 bases from V and 1 from J; bases not matched to a gene: 12. The CDR3 loop spans 19 amino acids. The V gene's germline CDR1 is SGHTA and CDR2 FQGNSA. The CDR3 region is CASSLWGTGNAKNTGELFF. The CDR3 bases are TGTGCCAGCAGCTTATGGGGGACAGGCAACGCAAAGAACACCGGGGAGCTGTTTTTT. Variable domain in full (rest from reference TRBV7-2 and TRBJ2-2): GAGVSQSPSNKVTEKGKDVELRCDPISGHTALYWYRQSLGQGLEFLIYFQGNSAPDKSGLPSDRFSAERTGGSVSTLTIQRTQQEDSAVYLCASSLWGTGNAKNTGELFFGEGSRLTVL.

In the case of this clonotype: A much larger clone differs from this one at a single base, so this may be a read error. This rearrangement joins TRBV6-5 to TRBJ2-7, with D hard to call. Germline assignment: CDR1 MNHEY and CDR2 SVGAGI. The CDR3 length is 14 residues. The CDR3: CACSYQGFVNEQYF. The CDR3 bases are TGTGCCTGCAGTTACCAAGGGTTCGTGAACGAGCAGTACTTC.

In this sample, this clonotype turned up many times. CDR3 loop: CASRRIRTVGNTEAFF. The CDR3 region has the DNA TGTGCCAGCAGACGGATCAGGACTGTGGGGAACACTGAAGCTTTCTTT. The chain carries TRBV28 and TRBJ1-1; D not certain. Germline loops: CDR1 MDHEN, CDR2 SYDVKM. CDR3 length: 16 amino acids. V lost 6 bases, J lost 1 base, and 18 bases lay in between.

The chain recombines TRBV27 with TRBJ2-2, with 8 bases fitting TRBD2. This CDR3 is 16 amino acids long. V lost 8 bases to trimming and J lost 2 bases; unmatched junction nucleotides: 10. Looked up from germline, CDR1 is MNHEY and CDR2 is SMNVEV (reference sequence). CDR3 bases: TGTGCCAGCGGGGGGGGGGTAGCGGGAAACACCGGGGAGCTGTTTTTT. This translates into CASGGGVAGNTGELFF.

This clonotype showed up many times. J is TRBJ2-7 and V is TRBV7-2; a possible D gene is TRBD1 (8 bases). The length of the CDR3 is 15 residues. Per germline, CDR1 SGHTA and CDR2 FQGNSA. The V gene lost 5 bases and the J gene lost 5 bases, with 19 bases spanning the gap. The CDR3 here is CASSRPTGGVHEQYF. CDR3 in DNA: TGTGCCAGCAGCCGCCCTACAGGGGGGGTCCACGAGCAGTACTTC.

At least ten counts were recorded for this clonotype. The rearrangement links TRBV20-1 to TRBJ1-6; no clear D gene. V gave up 3 bases and J gave up 6 bases, with 9 bases separating them. The germline CDR1 and CDR2 sequences are DFQATT and SNEGSKA (reference sequence). The CDR3 sequence is 13 residues long. CDR3 sequence (DNA): TGCAGTGCTAGGGGCCAGTCTAATTCACCCCTCCACTTT. Protein sequence: CSARGQSNSPLHF.

The chain has TRBV7-3 and TRBJ1-4; D perhaps matches TRBD1 (5 bases). Germline V lookup: CDR1 SGHTA, CDR2 FQGTGA. CDR3 size: 15 residues. V lost 6 bases and J 5 bases, leaving 16 bases between the germline ends. The CDR3, as DNA: TGTGCCAGCAGTCGTCGACAGCTCTTCAATGAAAAACTGTTTTTT. It translates to CASSRRQLFNEKLFF. The whole variable domain, filled in from reference TRBV7-3 and TRBJ1-4, reads GAGVSQTPSNKVTEKGKYVELRCDPISGHTALYWYRQSLGQGPEFLIYFQGTGAADDSGLPNDRFFAVRPEGSVSTLKIQRTERGDSAVYLCASSRRQLFNEKLFFGSGTQLSVL.

This clonotype was seen many times. The genes are TRBV12-3 or TRBV12-4 and TRBJ1-2, with 9 bases identical to TRBD1. Trimming removed 7 bases from V and 5 bases from J; junction bases left unmatched: 5. This CDR3 comprises 13 residues. CDR3 sequence: CASTPGQGYGYTF. Here the CDR3 DNA reads TGTGCCAGCACACCGGGACAGGGATATGGCTACACCTTC.

This clonotype was observed a few times. The rearrangement uses TRBV6-2 or TRBV6-3 and TRBJ2-1; D possibly corresponds to TRBD1 (6 bases). CDR3 length: 17 residues. Germline V gene data show CDR1 as MNHEY and CDR2 as SVGEGT. The V and J ends lost 0 bases and 7 bases respectively, with 19 bases between them. Written as DNA, the CDR3 is TGTGCCAGCAGTTACTCTGAGTGGGCAGGGGTAGGTAATGAGCAGTTCTTC. It translates to CASSYSEWAGVGNEQFF.

This clonotype was seen ten or more times. The rearrangement joins TRBV28 to TRBJ2-5; TRBD2 might be the D (5 bases). V was shortened by 4 bases and J by 7 bases, with 22 bases between the two germline ends. The CDR3 contains 16 residues. Germline CDR1 reads MDHEN; CDR2 reads SYDVKM. The CDR3 sequence is CASSSIPGLRAGTQYF. CDR3 nucleotides: TGTGCCAGCAGTTCGATACCGGGCCTCCGGGCGGGGACCCAGTACTTC.

This chain joins TRBV30 and TRBJ1-2; 7 bases are shared with TRBD1. CDR1 GTSNPN and CDR2 SVGIG come from the germline V gene (reference sequence). V lost 0 bases and J lost 2; bases outside the gene matches: 6. This CDR3 region has 15 residues. Written as DNA, the CDR3 is TGTGCCTGGAGTGTACGGCAGGGGGGCAACTATGGCTACACCTTC. It codes for CAWSVRQGGNYGYTF.

In this sample, this clonotype turned up a few times. The V and J genes are TRBV6-1 and TRBJ2-2, with D tentatively TRBD2 (6 bases). The germline CDR1 and CDR2 sequences are MNHNS and SASEGT. CDR3 size: 14 residues. V shed 2 bases and J shed 4 bases, with 8 bases lying between them. As DNA, the CDR3 is TGTGCCAGCAGTGAACACGGGGGCACCGGGGAGCTGTTTTTT. Its translation is CASSEHGGTGELFF.

This clonotype has at least ten counts. This chain connects TRBV3-1 to TRBJ1-2; 7 bases line up with TRBD1. V gave up 4 bases and J gave up 3 bases; unmatched junction bases: 5. This CDR3 comprises 14 residues. Germline CDR1 and CDR2: LGHDT and YNNKEL (reference sequence). CDR3 sequence: CASSPTGSDYGYTF. CDR3 coding DNA: TGTGCCAGCAGCCCGACAGGGTCGGACTATGGCTACACCTTC.

The table lists this clonotype with a few counts. V usage is TRBV27 and J usage is TRBJ1-5, with D hard to call. The CDR3 length is 16 residues. V shed 2 bases and J shed 5 bases, with 16 bases lying between them. CDR1 and CDR2 from the germline V gene are MNHEY and SMNVEV (reference sequence). CDR3 nucleotides: TGTGCCAGCAGTTTAAGGCCATGGAAAGGACATCAGCCCCAGCATTTT. It codes for CASSLRPWKGHQPQHF.

This clonotype was counted ten times or more. The chain uses TRBV29-1 and TRBJ2-7; D call uncertain. Deletions cut 2 bases from V and 3 bases from J, with 5 bases between. This CDR3 is 11 amino acids long. Germline V lookup: CDR1 SQVTM, CDR2 ANQGSEA. CDR3 coding DNA: TGCAGCGTTGAATGGGACTACGAGCAGTACTTC. It codes for CSVEWDYEQYF.

CDR3 sequence: CASTPGGLSMNTEAFF. Written as DNA, the CDR3 is TGTGCCAGCACCCCGGGTGGCCTTTCTATGAACACTGAAGCTTTCTTT. This rearrangement joins TRBV12-3 or TRBV12-4 to TRBJ1-1; D unresolved. Deletions cut 7 bases from V and 0 bases from J, with 18 bases between. There are 16 residues in the CDR3.

At least ten counts were recorded for this clonotype. The chain links TRBV27 to TRBJ2-7; a possible D gene is TRBD1 (6 bases). This CDR3 region has 14 residues. V lost 5 bases, J lost 3 bases, and 14 bases lay in between. Germline V lookup: CDR1 MNHEY, CDR2 SMNVEV (reference sequence). The CDR3 DNA reads TGTGCCAGCAGTCCCAGGGGATCAGGCTACGAGCAGTACTTC. This translates into CASSPRGSGYEQYF.

V is TRBV9 and J is TRBJ2-3; unclear D gene. The V gene lost 0 bases and the J gene lost 6 bases, with 8 bases spanning the gap. In germline, CDR1 is SGDLS, CDR2 YYNGEE. The CDR3 contains 13 residues. CDR3 residues: CASSVGPDDTQYF. CDR3 DNA: TGTGCCAGCAGCGTAGGACCAGATGATACGCAGTATTTT.

The chain combines TRBV28 with TRBJ1-4; D gene uncertain. The CDR3 has 16 residues. V dropped 3 bases and J dropped 2 bases, with 13 bases sitting between them. From germline, CDR1 is MDHEN and CDR2 SYDVKM. The CDR3 here is CASSLSGLRTNEKLFF. CDR3 nucleotide sequence: TGTGCCAGCAGTTTGTCGGGGTTGAGGACTAATGAAAAACTGTTTTTT.

This clonotype was observed a handful of times. This chain uses TRBV2 with TRBJ1-5, with a possible D match to TRBD1 (5 bases). CDR1 SNHLY and CDR2 FYNNEI come from the germline V gene. The CDR3 extends over 15 amino acids. Trimming removed 4 bases from V and 4 bases from J, with 14 bases in between. The CDR3 DNA reads TGTGCCAGCAGTGCCCATCAGGGACGAAATCAGCCCCAGCATTTT. It codes for CASSAHQGRNQPQHF.

At least ten counts were recorded for this clonotype. This chain links TRBV28 with TRBJ1-5; tentatively, D is TRBD1 (5 bases). Germline values: CDR1 MDHEN, CDR2 SYDVKM. The CDR3 covers 20 residues. V was clipped by 0 bases and J by 2 bases, with 23 bases between them. The CDR3 sequence is CASSLWGVGVWGGGNQPQHF. CDR3 in DNA: TGTGCCAGCAGTTTATGGGGGGTTGGGGTCTGGGGAGGTGGCAATCAGCCCCAGCATTTT.

The V gene is TRBV24-1, the J gene TRBJ2-3; D may be TRBD2 (5 bases). The CDR3 extends over 12 amino acids. Trimming shortened V by 1 base and J by 11 bases, and 9 bases separated the two germline ends. Germline V gene lookup returns CDR1 KGHDR and CDR2 SFDVKD. CDR3 sequence: CATSDLTSGQYF. The CDR3 coding sequence is TGTGCCACCAGTGATTTAACCAGCGGGCAGTATTTT.

This clonotype was seen repeatedly, ten times or more. The CDR3 DNA sequence: TGTGCCAGCAGTGCCCGGGACAGAGGCTACACCTTC. Its protein is CASSARDRGYTF. The chain couples TRBV2 to TRBJ1-2; TRBD1 agrees at 7 bases. The CDR3 totals 12 residues. V shed 4 bases and J 8 bases; nucleotides not matched to a gene: 4. CDR1 and CDR2 (germline): SNHLY, FYNNEI.